There are a few counts of the clone carrying this T cell receptor beta chain. Its antigen is currently unknown. The data were obtained in a study of blood T cells in healthy people across ages. A second PCR, run for about 6 to 12 cycles, used a sample-barcoded 5' primer plus a J-beta primer mix. TCRdb redid the calling of the 5' RACE reads with MiXCR, one entry per CDR3 protein. There are hundreds of thousands of distinct CDR3 sequences in the sample; under 55% occur only once, and about 19% lies in the top ten. Study-wide findings and caveats: Diversity figures derived from one million T cells were judged to underestimate the true value.

Looked up from germline, CDR1 is MNHEY and CDR2 is SVGEGT. V shed 4 bases, J shed 4 bases, and the junction held 21 bases outside the gene matches. The CDR3 has 19 residues. The rearrangement uses TRBV6-2 or TRBV6-3 and TRBJ2-7; 8 nucleotides match TRBD1. The clonotype comes from a man aged 60 to 69 in good health. What was sequenced was blood. CDR3 sequence: CASSWDRTLPLPLRYEQYF. In nucleotides, the CDR3 is TGTGCCAGCAGTTGGGACAGGACGCTCCCTTTGCCCCTCCGGTACGAGCAGTACTTC.